This is a list of T cell receptor beta chains from one sample in a study of T cell responses to AZD1222 COVID-19 vaccine. TCRdb's table, derived via immunoSEQ multiplex PCR, lists solely in-frame clones and lacks some. The sample holds approximately 150,000 clones, approximately 91% seen once. Material: peripheral blood, obtained 28 days after the second AZD1222 dose. These receptors were collected from an adult who received the AZD1222 COVID-19 vaccine. CDR3s include the opening cysteine and the closing phenylalanine or tryptophan. Each record gives: J gene, D gene, clone size, V gene, CDR3 DNA, CDR3 protein. D genes are given only for firm matches. Rows may omit the clone size; those that give it use once, few, many or a size class.

j_call: TRBJ1-5; d_call: .; clone_size: .; v_call: TRBV7-9; cdr3_nt: TGTGCCAGCAGCCCCGACAGATATCAGCCCCAGCATTTT; cdr3_aa: CASSPDRYQPQHF
j_call: TRBJ2-2; d_call: .; clone_size: .; v_call: TRBV5-1; cdr3_nt: TGCGCCAGCAGCTTGATAGGGAGGACCGGGGAGCTGTTTTTT; cdr3_aa: CASSLIGRTGELFF
j_call: TRBJ1-2; d_call: .; clone_size: .; v_call: TRBV11-3; cdr3_nt: TGTGCCAGCACCACCGACAGTGGGAGTAACTATGGCTACACCTTC; cdr3_aa: CASTTDSGSNYGYTF
j_call: TRBJ2-1; d_call: TRBD2; clone_size: once; v_call: TRBV11-2; cdr3_nt: TGTGCCAGCAGCTTAGCGGGGGGGGTTTACAATGAGCAGTTCTTC; cdr3_aa: CASSLAGGVYNEQFF
j_call: TRBJ2-1; d_call: .; clone_size: .; v_call: TRBV6-1; cdr3_nt: TGTGCCAGCAGTGAATACCGGGAGTACGACAATGAGCAGTTCTTC; cdr3_aa: CASSEYREYDNEQFF
j_call: TRBJ2-5; d_call: .; clone_size: .; v_call: TRBV29-1; cdr3_nt: TGCAGCGTTGAAGATTGGGGCGGAGGGGAGACCCAGTACTTC; cdr3_aa: CSVEDWGGGETQYF
j_call: TRBJ1-1; d_call: .; clone_size: .; v_call: TRBV4-1; cdr3_nt: TGCGCCAGCAGCTCACAACAGGGAGGGTACACTGAAGCTTTCTTT; cdr3_aa: CASSSQQGGYTEAFF
j_call: TRBJ2-3; d_call: .; clone_size: .; v_call: TRBV12-3/TRBV12-4; cdr3_nt: TGTGCCAGCAGTTCGACAGATACGCAGTATTTT; cdr3_aa: CASSSTDTQYF
j_call: TRBJ2-3; d_call: TRBD2; clone_size: .; v_call: TRBV5-1; cdr3_nt: TGCGCCAGCAACGGGCGAAGCGGGGGGGCCGATACGCAGTATTTT; cdr3_aa: CASNGRSGGADTQYF
j_call: TRBJ2-3; d_call: .; clone_size: .; v_call: TRBV6-2/TRBV6-3; cdr3_nt: TGTGCCAGCAGTTCCGCGGGGTGGGTTACGCAGTATTTT; cdr3_aa: CASSSAGWVTQYF
j_call: TRBJ2-5; d_call: TRBD2; clone_size: .; v_call: TRBV29-1; cdr3_nt: TGCAGCGTTGTCATGGACCCGGGGGGGGAGACCCAGTACTTC; cdr3_aa: CSVVMDPGGETQYF
j_call: TRBJ2-7; d_call: .; clone_size: .; v_call: TRBV18; cdr3_nt: TGTGCCAGCTCACCCGCGGCCTTCTACGAGCAGTACTTC; cdr3_aa: CASSPAAFYEQYF
j_call: TRBJ1-1; d_call: .; clone_size: .; v_call: TRBV5-1; cdr3_nt: TGCGCCAGCAGGCCGTCTGGGCTGAACACTGAAGCTTTCTTT; cdr3_aa: CASRPSGLNTEAFF
j_call: TRBJ2-4; d_call: TRBD2; clone_size: .; v_call: TRBV30; cdr3_nt: TGTGCCTGGGCTAGACTAGCGGGGGGGCGAAACATTCAGTACTTC; cdr3_aa: CAWARLAGGRNIQYF
j_call: TRBJ1-5; d_call: TRBD1; clone_size: .; v_call: TRBV7-2; cdr3_nt: TGTGCCAGCAGCCCGGACAGGGATCAGCCCCAGCATTTT; cdr3_aa: CASSPDRDQPQHF
j_call: TRBJ1-2; d_call: .; clone_size: .; v_call: TRBV3-1/TRBV3-2; cdr3_nt: TGTGCCAGCAGCCAGGAGGGGGTACTGGGCGGCTACACCTTC; cdr3_aa: CASSQEGVLGGYTF
j_call: TRBJ1-3; d_call: .; clone_size: .; v_call: TRBV2; cdr3_nt: TGTGCCAGCATTCCGGGCAAACTATCTGGAAACACCATATATTTT; cdr3_aa: CASIPGKLSGNTIYF
j_call: TRBJ2-5; d_call: TRBD1; clone_size: .; v_call: TRBV2; cdr3_nt: TGTGCCAGCAGTGACCCGGCCAGGGGGTTAGGAGAGACCCAGTACTTC; cdr3_aa: CASSDPARGLGETQYF
j_call: TRBJ1-6; d_call: .; clone_size: .; v_call: TRBV19; cdr3_nt: TGTGCCAGTAGTATGGGGGATGGGGGGAACTCCTATAATTCACCCCTCCACTTT; cdr3_aa: CASSMGDGGNSYNSPLHF
j_call: TRBJ2-7; d_call: .; clone_size: .; v_call: TRBV2; cdr3_nt: TGTGCCAGCAGTGAACTATACGAGCAGTACTTC; cdr3_aa: CASSELYEQYF
j_call: TRBJ1-5; d_call: .; clone_size: .; v_call: TRBV12-3/TRBV12-4; cdr3_nt: TGTGCCAGCAGTTATTACTCTAGGGAGCCCCAGCATTTT; cdr3_aa: CASSYYSREPQHF
j_call: TRBJ2-1; d_call: .; clone_size: .; v_call: TRBV6-5; cdr3_nt: TGTGCCAGCAGTTATGGCGACGGATCCTACAATGAGCAGTTCTTC; cdr3_aa: CASSYGDGSYNEQFF
j_call: TRBJ2-1; d_call: .; clone_size: .; v_call: TRBV5-1; cdr3_nt: TGCGCCAGCAGCTGGGGTAGCTCCTACAATGAGCAGTTCTTC; cdr3_aa: CASSWGSSYNEQFF
j_call: TRBJ1-2; d_call: TRBD1; clone_size: .; v_call: TRBV5-6; cdr3_nt: TGTGCCAGCAGCTGGGGACAGATCCCATATGGCTACACCTTC; cdr3_aa: CASSWGQIPYGYTF
j_call: TRBJ1-4; d_call: TRBD1; clone_size: .; v_call: TRBV7-9; cdr3_nt: TGTGCCAGCAGCTTCGTCAGGACAGGGGGCGTAAAACTGTTTTTT; cdr3_aa: CASSFVRTGGVKLFF
j_call: TRBJ2-2; d_call: TRBD2; clone_size: .; v_call: TRBV10-3; cdr3_nt: TGTGCCATCAGTGGACTAGCGGGGAACACCGGGGAGCTGTTTTTT; cdr3_aa: CAISGLAGNTGELFF